This T cell receptor beta chain was observed in a study of T cell responses to AZD1222 COVID-19 vaccine. Regarding the study as a whole: Regions 160-218 and 743-854 dominated among vaccine-associated CD4 TCRs spanning spike. Donors in the cohort were predominantly white British and more often female, and clonal diversity was possibly underestimated. Close to half of all spike-specific TCRs reportedly target regions of the variants that are unmutated. Repertoire samples came only from after the peak T cell response.

The V end lost 1 base, the J end lost 1 base, and 13 bases lay between the germline ends. Germline V gene sequence: CDR1 GTSNPN, CDR2 SVGIG (reference sequence). The CDR3 runs 15 residues. The repertoire was sequenced with immunoSEQ multiplex PCR; TCRdb's copy has only in-frame clones and lacks some. Here the sample spans some 69,000 clones, less than 90% being singletons. This clone was recorded once. Its antigen is not identified. The sequenced sample was peripheral blood, obtained 28 days after the second AZD1222 dose. The chain carries TRBV30 and TRBJ2-5; either TRBD1 or TRBD2 may supply D (5 bases each). The source of this sequence is an adult who received the AZD1222 COVID-19 vaccine. CDR3 loop: CAWSAPRGSQETQYF. The CDR3 DNA reads TGTGCCTGGAGTGCCCCGAGGGGATCCCAAGAGACCCAGTACTTC.